The clone carrying this TCR beta chain has just a few counts. Its antigen is not known. A quantitative 5'-RACE method, one with molecular barcodes, was used to make TCR beta libraries. TCRdb processed the 5' RACE reads anew with MiXCR; each CDR3 protein has one entry. This sample has 300,000 to 350,000 distinct CDR3 sequences, with less than 25% found just once. The entry originates in a study of CD8 T cells in ankylosing spondylitis. Whole-study findings and limits: Those disease-linked clones were CD8+; they were also relatively rare in peripheral blood. As reported, disease-linked clones showed significant enrichment in matched ankylosing spondylitis synovial fluid.

The CDR3 consists of 13 residues. V dropped 0 bases and J dropped 7 bases, with 9 bases sitting between them. Germline lookup yields CDR1 MNHEY and CDR2 SVGAGI. This rearrangement joins TRBV6-5 to TRBJ1-2, with D hard to call. The receptor was derived from a female donor with ankylosing spondylitis or in good health (not recorded which). What was sequenced was blood, either unsorted or a sorted T cell fraction (not recorded which). CDR3 coding DNA: TGTGCCAGCAGTTACTCGACGAGAGGTGGCTACACCTTC. Protein sequence: CASSYSTRGGYTF.